This T cell receptor beta chain was identified during a study of T cell responses to AZD1222 COVID-19 vaccine. Study summary: Doses given second, at about 4 or about 12 weeks, were pooled. Regarding the study as a whole: Rises in breadth and depth of Spike-specific TCRs came after two AZD1222 doses. Researchers took repertoire samples only after the peak T cell response had come.

The V gene's germline CDR1 is KGHSH and CDR2 LQKENI. The V gene lost 5 bases and the J gene lost 8 bases, with 13 bases spanning the gap. The CDR3 has 13 residues. The method was immunoSEQ multiplex PCR; TCRdb's version includes in-frame clones alone and lacks a portion of them. Among about 70,000 clones, approximately 81% were seen once, and the ten largest hold around 21%. This clone was counted only a few times. Its target is not known. The gene calls are TRBV18 and TRBJ2-1; perhaps TRBD1 as D (5 bases). The specimen was peripheral blood, collected on day 0 of AZD1222 vaccination. The origin of this receptor is an adult in good health. CDR3 bases: TGTGCCAGCTCAACGCCAGGGAATGATGAGCAGTTCTTC. Its protein is CASSTPGNDEQFF.